These T cell receptor beta chains were read from a single sample in a study of cytomegalovirus exposure and HLA in healthy donors. The assay was immunoSEQ multiplex PCR, and TCRdb's table has in-frame clones only and misses some. The sample comprises under 250,000 clones, approximately 78% of which are singletons, and 3.8% rests with the top ten. Sequencing input: PBMCs. The receptor set was obtained from a male donor in good health and CMV-seronegative. The CDR3 runs from the conserved cysteine through the conserved F or W. D genes are given only for firm matches. Clone size appears in some rows only: once, few, many, or a class for an expanded clone.

d_gene	v_gene	j_gene	abundance	CDR3nt	CDR3aa
.	TRBV6-5	TRBJ1-5	.	TGTGCCAGCAGTCCCCTTAGTCCTATGGCCCAGCATTTT	CASSPLSPMAQHF
TRBD1	TRBV5-6	TRBJ2-7	.	TGTGCCAGCAGCCAGGGGACAGGGCTCGACGAGCAGTACTTC	CASSQGTGLDEQYF
.	TRBV19	TRBJ2-7	once	TGTGCCAGTAGTTCCAGGGCCCCAGGGGAGCAGTACTTC	CASSSRAPGEQYF
.	TRBV21-1	TRBJ1-5	.	TGTGCCAGCAGCAAAGATAGCCGGGGAGTCAATCAGCCCCAGCATTTT	CASSKDSRGVNQPQHF
.	TRBV9	TRBJ2-7	.	TGTGCCAGCAGCGTAGGAGGACTTGATCTAGTTGCCAACGAGCAGTACTTC	CASSVGGLDLVANEQYF
TRBD2	TRBV18	TRBJ2-5	few	TGTGCCAGCTCACCCGGGACTAGCGACCAAGAGACCCAGTACTTC	CASSPGTSDQETQYF
TRBD2	TRBV7-9	TRBJ2-1	.	TGTGCCAGCAGCTCAACGACTAGCGGGAGATCAAATGAGCAGTTCTTC	CASSSTTSGRSNEQFF
.	TRBV27	TRBJ2-6	.	TGTGCCAGCAGTTTATACCTGGCCCGGGCCAACGTCCTGACTTTC	CASSLYLARANVLTF
TRBD2	TRBV7-3	TRBJ2-5	.	TGTGCCAGCAGCTTAGGGGGACTAGTGCAAGAGACCCAGTACTTC	CASSLGGLVQETQYF
TRBD1	TRBV14	TRBJ1-1	.	TGTGCCAGCAGCTTCACAGGGGGGAACACTGAAGCTTTCTTT	CASSFTGGNTEAFF
TRBD1	TRBV2	TRBJ1-1	.	TGTGCCAGCAGTGAAGGCGGAGTGGGATTGCAGGGGGCCATGAACACTGAAGCTTTCTTT	CASSEGGVGLQGAMNTEAFF